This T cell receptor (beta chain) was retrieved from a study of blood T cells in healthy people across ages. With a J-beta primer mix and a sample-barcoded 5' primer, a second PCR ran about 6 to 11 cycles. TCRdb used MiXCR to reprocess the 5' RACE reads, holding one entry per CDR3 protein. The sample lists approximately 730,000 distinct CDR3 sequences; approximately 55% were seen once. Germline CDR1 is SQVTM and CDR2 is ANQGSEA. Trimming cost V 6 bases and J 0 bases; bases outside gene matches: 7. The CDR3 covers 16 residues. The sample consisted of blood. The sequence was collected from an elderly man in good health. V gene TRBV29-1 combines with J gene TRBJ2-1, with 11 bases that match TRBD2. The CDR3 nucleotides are TGCAGCGTGCCCTTTACTAGCGGGAGCTCCTACAATGAGCAGTTCTTC. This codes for CSVPFTSGSSYNEQFF.